This entry concerns a single T cell receptor (beta chain). Germline V CDR1 and CDR2: SQVTM, ANQGSEA. J lost 5 bases, V lost 4 bases, and 13 bases had no gene match. The CDR3 covers 15 residues. The data were taken from a study of shared clonotypes between healthy human individuals. Study in general: Donors were a couple of women and a few men aged 18 to 49.

Clones were read by immunoSEQ multiplex PCR, and TCRdb kept only the in-frame ones, dropping some. The sample records 1.4 million or so clones, around 98.5% being singletons. J is TRBJ2-7 and V is TRBV29-1; 8 bases are shared with TRBD2. Sequencing was performed on naive CD4+ T cells sorted from blood. Subset reported: CD45RA+ positively selected. This sequence was found in a man aged 25 to 45 in good health. The chain's CDR3 is CSVVRGSGSLDEQYF. DNA of the CDR3: TGCAGCGTTGTCCGGGGAAGCGGGAGCCTTGACGAGCAGTACTTC.